This T cell receptor (beta chain) was sequenced during a study of identical twins. Study-level findings and limits: Cross-sectional statistical analysis, not tracking of the same donors, underpinned the conclusions. With beta out-of-frame sequences, excess sharing by twins was weaker. A lower insertion count was a feature of abundant cord blood beta clonotypes, with no such feature in memory repertoires.

TCRdb independently ran MiXCR on the 5' RACE reads; one entry per CDR3 protein. The data hold more than 650,000 distinct CDR3 sequences, with approximately 6.1% observed a single time. Turning to this clonotype: Antigen specificity is unknown.

Germline loops: CDR1 SGHVS, CDR2 FQNEAQ. V was shortened by 7 bases and J by 2 bases, with 20 bases between the two germline ends. The CDR3 has 16 residues. The specimen was naive T cells sorted from blood. The origin of this receptor is a man younger than 35 in good health. The chain has TRBV7-8 and TRBJ2-5; D is possibly TRBD1 (5 bases). CDR3 bases: TGTGCCAGCACTCCAGGGCTCCTAATTTTACAAGAGACCCAGTACTTC. This sequence encodes CASTPGLLILQETQYF.